A single sample is the source of the 10 T cell receptor beta chains below, sequenced in a study of blood T cell repertoires in COVID-19. Assay: immunoSEQ multiplex PCR; the TCRdb copy retains only in-frame clones and omits some. The sample lists around 220,000 clones; approximately 79% were seen once. The sequenced material came from peripheral blood. The receptors were sampled from a middle-aged woman with active or convalescent COVID-19.

Many counts were recorded for this clone. This chain uses TRBV5-5 with TRBJ2-3; 7 bases match TRBD1. The germline V gene encodes CDR1 SGHKS and CDR2 YYEKEE (reference sequence). Trimming cost V 5 bases and J 4 bases; bases outside gene matches: 13. The CDR3 consists of 16 residues. As DNA, the CDR3 is TGTGCCAGCAGGCTTTCAGGGGGATCCCCCCCAGATACGCAGTATTTT. Amino acid sequence: CASRLSGGSPPDTQYF.

This chain links TRBV11-2 with TRBJ2-5; 9 bases are a match to TRBD2. Trimming at V came to 4 bases and at J to 5 bases, leaving 5 bases not matched to a gene. The germline V gene has CDR1 SGHAT and CDR2 FQNNGV. The CDR3 covers 14 residues. The chain's CDR3 is CASSSSGGRETQYF. The CDR3 DNA is TGTGCCAGCAGCTCAAGCGGGGGGCGGGAGACCCAGTACTTC.

The J gene is TRBJ2-3, the V gene TRBV5-6; 10 bases line up with TRBD1. V trimming: 2 bases; J trimming: 3 bases; junction bases outside the gene matches: 12. The CDR3 has 18 residues. Germline CDR1 and CDR2: SGHDT and YYEEEE. CDR3 nucleotide sequence: TGTGCCAGCAGCTTATATCTCCCCGGGACAGGGGTTACAGATACGCAGTATTTT. This gives the protein CASSLYLPGTGVTDTQYF. The full variable domain, completed using reference TRBV5-6 and TRBJ2-3, is DAGVTQSPTHLIKTRGQQVTLRCSPKSGHDTVSWYQQALGQGPQFIFQYYEEEERQRGNFPDRFSGHQFPNYSSELNVNALLLGDSALYLCASSLYLPGTGVTDTQYFGPGTRLTVL.

The sample holds a few counts of this clone. The chain has TRBV6-5 and TRBJ1-2; D unclear. Germline CDR1 is MNHEY and CDR2 is SVGAGI. This CDR3 has 16 amino acids. Trimming cost V 1 base and J 3 bases, with 15 bases left between them. CDR3 sequence: CASSYFEGAAHYGYTF. The CDR3 nucleotides are TGTGCCAGCAGTTACTTTGAGGGCGCGGCCCACTATGGCTACACCTTC.

J is TRBJ1-3 and V is TRBV30; 7 nucleotides line up with TRBD1. This CDR3 is built from 13 residues. Germline CDR1 is GTSNPN and CDR2 is SVGIG (reference sequence). The junction had 1 base not matched to a gene; V was cut back by 3 bases and J by 2 bases. The CDR3 nucleotides read TGTGCCTGGAGCCAGGGGGCTGGAAACACCATATATTTT. Its translation: CAWSQGAGNTIYF. Drawing the rest from reference TRBV30 and TRBJ1-3, the complete variable domain is SQTIHQWPATLVQPVGSPLSLECTVEGTSNPNLYWYRQAAGRGLQLLFYSVGIGQISSEVPQNLSASRPQDRQFILSSKKLLLSDSGFYLCAWSQGAGNTIYFGEGSWLTVV.

This chain connects TRBV30 to TRBJ1-2, with D unresolved. Germline CDR1 and CDR2: GTSNPN and SVGIG (reference sequence). CDR3 length: 8 amino acids. CDR3 protein: CFVDGYTF. Here the CDR3 DNA reads TGTTTCGTCGATGGCTACACCTTC.

The gene calls are TRBV10-3 and TRBJ1-6; D possibly corresponds to TRBD1 (6 bases). Trimming pared 7 bases from V and 7 bases from J, leaving 14 bases between. This CDR3 has 14 residues. Germline V gene lookup returns CDR1 ENHRY and CDR2 SYGVKD. The CDR3 DNA reads TGTGCCATCACCGAGGGGGGGGGAAATTCACCCCTCCACTTT. This codes for CAITEGGGNSPLHF.

This clone showed up just once. V gene TRBV13 combines with J gene TRBJ2-7; possible D gene TRBD2, 6 bases. The CDR3 consists of 14 residues. Germline loops: CDR1 PRHDT, CDR2 FYEKMQ (reference sequence). DNA of the CDR3: TGTGCCAGCAGCACGGCGGGGTTCTCCGACGAGCAGTACGTC. Translation: CASSTAGFSDEQYV.

This sequence joins TRBV6-5 and TRBJ1-5, with TRBD1 identical over 10 bases. The CDR3 runs to 15 residues. J gave up 7 bases and V 6 bases, and 9 bases lay outside the gene matches. Germline V CDR1 and CDR2: MNHEY, SVGAGI. The CDR3 region is CASSPQRTGGQPQHF. The CDR3 DNA follows: TGTGCCAGCAGCCCCCAGAGGACAGGGGGACAGCCCCAGCATTTT.

V and J are TRBV19 and TRBJ1-6; D remains unclear. V lost 2 bases and J 3 bases, leaving 11 bases between the germline ends. The germline gives CDR1 LNHDA, CDR2 SQIVND (reference sequence). The CDR3 extends over 16 amino acids. CDR3 bases: TGTGCCAGTAGTATAAATCCGGTTAACTATAATTCACCCCTCCACTTT. The encoded protein is CASSINPVNYNSPLHF. Based on the CDR3 plus reference TRBV19 and TRBJ1-6, the full variable domain is DGGITQSPKYLFRKEGQNVTLSCEQNLNHDAMYWYRQDPGQGLRLIYYSQIVNDFQKGDIAEGYSVSREKKESFPLTVTSAQKNPTAFYLCASSINPVNYNSPLHFGNGTRLTVT.